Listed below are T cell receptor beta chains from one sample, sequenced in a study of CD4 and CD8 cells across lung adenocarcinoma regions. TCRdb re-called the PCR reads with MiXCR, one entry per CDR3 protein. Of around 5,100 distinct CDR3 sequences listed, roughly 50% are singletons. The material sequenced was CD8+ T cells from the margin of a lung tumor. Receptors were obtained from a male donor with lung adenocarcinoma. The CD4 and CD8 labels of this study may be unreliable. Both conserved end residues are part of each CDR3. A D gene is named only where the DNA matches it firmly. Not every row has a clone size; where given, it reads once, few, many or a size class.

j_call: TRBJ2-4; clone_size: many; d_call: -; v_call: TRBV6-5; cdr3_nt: TGTGCCAGCAGTTCGTTGGCTAGTATTAGGGAAAACATTCAGTACTTC; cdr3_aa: CASSSLASIRENIQYF
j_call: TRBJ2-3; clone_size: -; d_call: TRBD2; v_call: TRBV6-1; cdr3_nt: TGTGCCAGCAGTGAGGGGGGGGGGGGAAGTGACCGCGAGACGCAGTATTTT; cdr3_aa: CASSEGGGGSDRETQYF
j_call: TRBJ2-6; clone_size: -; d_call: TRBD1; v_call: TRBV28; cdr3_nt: TGTGCCAGCAGTCCGACAGGGTTGGGGGCCAACGTCCTGACTTTC; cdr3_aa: CASSPTGLGANVLTF
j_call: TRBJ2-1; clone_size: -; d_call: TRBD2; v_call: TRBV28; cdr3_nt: TGTGCCAGCTTCAGCGGGGGGGCTTACAATGAGCAGTTCTTC; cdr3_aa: CASFSGGAYNEQFF
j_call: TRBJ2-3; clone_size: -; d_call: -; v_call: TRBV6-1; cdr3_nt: TGTGCCAGCGGTGGACGGTGCGGTGGGGAGGAGACGCAGTATTTT; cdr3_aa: CASGGRCGGEETQYF
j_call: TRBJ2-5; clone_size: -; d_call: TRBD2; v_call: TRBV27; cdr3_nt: TGTGCCAGCAGTTTGTCGACTAGCTTCCAAGAGACCCAGTACTTC; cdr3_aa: CASSLSTSFQETQYF
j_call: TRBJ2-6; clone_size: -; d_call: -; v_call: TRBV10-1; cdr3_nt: TGCGCCAGCAGTGAGGGCTCTGGGGCCAACGTCCTGACTTTC; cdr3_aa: CASSEGSGANVLTF
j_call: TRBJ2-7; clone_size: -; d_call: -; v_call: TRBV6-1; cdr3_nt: TGTGCCAGCAGTGAAGCTGGATGGGACTCTTACTACGAGCAGTACTTC; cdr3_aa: CASSEAGWDSYYEQYF
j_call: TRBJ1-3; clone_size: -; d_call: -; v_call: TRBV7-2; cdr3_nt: TGTGCCAGCAGTCTCCCGGCCACTGGAAACACCATATATTTT; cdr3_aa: CASSLPATGNTIYF
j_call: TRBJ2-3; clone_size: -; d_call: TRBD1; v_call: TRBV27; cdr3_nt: TGTGCCAGCAGCAGAACCCAGAGACAGGGTGCAGATACGCAGTATTTT; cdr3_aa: CASSRTQRQGADTQYF
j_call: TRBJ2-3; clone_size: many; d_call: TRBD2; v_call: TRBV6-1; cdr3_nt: TGTGCCAGCAGTGAGACTAGCGGGGGGCCAGATACGCAGTATTTT; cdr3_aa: CASSETSGGPDTQYF
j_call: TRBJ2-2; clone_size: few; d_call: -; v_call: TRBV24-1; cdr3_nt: TGTGCCACCAGTGATAGCGTGTCGAACACCGGGGAGCTGTATTTT; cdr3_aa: CATSDSVSNTGELYF
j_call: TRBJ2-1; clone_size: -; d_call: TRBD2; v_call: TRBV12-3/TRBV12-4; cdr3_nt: TGTGCCAGCAGTTTTAGGACTAGCGGGCAAACCAATGAGCAGTTCTTC; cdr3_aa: CASSFRTSGQTNEQFF
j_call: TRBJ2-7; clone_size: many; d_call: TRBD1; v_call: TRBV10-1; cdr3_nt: TGCGCCAGCAGTGAGTCAACAGGGGATCGGTACGAGCAGTACTTC; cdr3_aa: CASSESTGDRYEQYF
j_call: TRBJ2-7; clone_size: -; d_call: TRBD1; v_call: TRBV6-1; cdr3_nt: TGTGCCAGCAGTACCCGGACAGGGGGTAAGCAGTACTTC; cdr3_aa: CASSTRTGGKQYF
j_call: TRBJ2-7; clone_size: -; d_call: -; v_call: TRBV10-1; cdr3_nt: TGCGCCAGCAGTGAGGGCTTCTACGAGCAGTACTTC; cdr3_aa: CASSEGFYEQYF
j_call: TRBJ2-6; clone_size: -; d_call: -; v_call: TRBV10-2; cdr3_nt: -; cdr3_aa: CASSDPGGRGQLWLHLRF
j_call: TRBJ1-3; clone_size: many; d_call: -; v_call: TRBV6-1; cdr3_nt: TGTGCCAGCACCAAAGTCGACAGGTCCGGAAACACCATATATTTT; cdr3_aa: CASTKVDRSGNTIYF
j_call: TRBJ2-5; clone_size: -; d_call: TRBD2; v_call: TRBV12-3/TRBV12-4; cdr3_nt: TGTGCGGGGCTCGGGGGGTGTGCCAAAGAGACCCAGTACTTC; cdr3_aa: CAGLGGCAKETQYF
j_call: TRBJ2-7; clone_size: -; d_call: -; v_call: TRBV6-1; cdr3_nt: TGTGCCAGCGAGGAGCGGACCTCCTACGAGCAGTACTTC; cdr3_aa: CASEERTSYEQYF
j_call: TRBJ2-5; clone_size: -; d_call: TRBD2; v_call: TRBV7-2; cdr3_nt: TGTGCCAGCAGCTTATACCCTAGCGGGAGAGAGACCCAGTACTTC; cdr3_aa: CASSLYPSGRETQYF
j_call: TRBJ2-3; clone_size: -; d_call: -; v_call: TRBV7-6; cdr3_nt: TGTGCCAGCAGCTTGGCGGTGGGGGGCGGGGGCCGGGATACCCAGTATTTT; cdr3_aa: CASSLAVGGGGRDTQYF
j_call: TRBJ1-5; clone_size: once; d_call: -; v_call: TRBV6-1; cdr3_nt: TGTGCCAGCAAGAAAGACAGGAACCCCACTTGGCCCCAGCATTTT; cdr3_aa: CASKKDRNPTWPQHF
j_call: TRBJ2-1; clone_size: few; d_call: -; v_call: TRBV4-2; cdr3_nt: TGTGCCAGCAGCGAATTCGGGAGCTCCTACAATGAGCAGTTCTTC; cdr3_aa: CASSEFGSSYNEQFF
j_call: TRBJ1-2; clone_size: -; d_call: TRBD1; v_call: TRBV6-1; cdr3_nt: TGTGCCAGCAGTGAAGTGGACAGGGGCTATGGCTACACCTTC; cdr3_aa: CASSEVDRGYGYTF
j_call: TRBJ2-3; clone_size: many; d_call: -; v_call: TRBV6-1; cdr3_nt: TGTGCCAGCAGCCCCGAGGACTGGTCCACAGATACGCAGTATTTT; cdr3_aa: CASSPEDWSTDTQYF
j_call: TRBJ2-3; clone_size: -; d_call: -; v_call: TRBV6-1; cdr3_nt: TGTGCCAGCAATGAACTACAGGGAGGCACAGATACGCAGTATTTT; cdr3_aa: CASNELQGGTDTQYF
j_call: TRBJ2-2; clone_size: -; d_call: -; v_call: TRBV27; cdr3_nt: TGTGCCAGCAGCTTAGGACTGATGAACACCGGGGAGCTGTTTTTT; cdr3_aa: CASSLGLMNTGELFF
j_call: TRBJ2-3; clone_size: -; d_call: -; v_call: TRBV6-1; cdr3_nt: TGTGCCAGCAGTATAGGTGTAGACGCAGATACGCAGTATTTT; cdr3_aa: CASSIGVDADTQYF
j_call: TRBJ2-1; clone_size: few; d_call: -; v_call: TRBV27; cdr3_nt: TGTGCCAGCAGTTTGAGTCTACCCAACTACAATGAGCAGTTCTTC; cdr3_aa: CASSLSLPNYNEQFF
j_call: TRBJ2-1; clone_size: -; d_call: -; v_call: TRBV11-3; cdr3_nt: TGTGCCAGCAGCTTAGGGGGCTTAGACCACAATGAGCAGTTCTTC; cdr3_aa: CASSLGGLDHNEQFF
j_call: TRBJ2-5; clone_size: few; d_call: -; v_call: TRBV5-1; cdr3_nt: TGCGCCAGCAGAGCATCGTGGGGGCCCCAAGAGACCCAGTACTTC; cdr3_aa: CASRASWGPQETQYF
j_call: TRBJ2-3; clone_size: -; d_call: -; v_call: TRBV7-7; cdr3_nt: TGTGCTAGCAGGGGAGTCGGGGCCAGTGACCAAGAGACGCAGTATTTC; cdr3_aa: CASRGVGASDQETQYF
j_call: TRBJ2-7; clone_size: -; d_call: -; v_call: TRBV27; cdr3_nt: TGTGCCAGCAGTCTCGGGGGACTTTTATCTACCTACGAGCAGTACTTC; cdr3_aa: CASSLGGLLSTYEQYF
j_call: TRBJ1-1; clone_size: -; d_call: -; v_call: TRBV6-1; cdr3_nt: TGTGCCAGCACAAGGGGCCACTCCCTGGGGGATGAAGCTTTCTTT; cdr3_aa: CASTRGHSLGDEAFF
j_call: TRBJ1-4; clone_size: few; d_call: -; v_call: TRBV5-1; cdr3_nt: TGCGCCAGCAGCTTGGCAGGGGCAACTAATGAAAAACTGTTTTTT; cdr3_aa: CASSLAGATNEKLFF
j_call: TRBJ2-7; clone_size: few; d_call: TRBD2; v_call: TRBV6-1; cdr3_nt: TGTGCCAGCAGGAACGAGCTAGCGGGAGGCCCCCAGCAGTACTTC; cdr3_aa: CASRNELAGGPQQYF
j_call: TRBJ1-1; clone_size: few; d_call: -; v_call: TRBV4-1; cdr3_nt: TGCGCCAGCAGCCAAGATAAGGGACCGAACACTGAAGCTTTCTTT; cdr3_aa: CASSQDKGPNTEAFF
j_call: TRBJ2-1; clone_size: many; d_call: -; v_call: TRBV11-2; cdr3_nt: TGTGCCAGCAGCTTAGATAGGGCAGATTACAATGAGCAGTTCTTC; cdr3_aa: CASSLDRADYNEQFF
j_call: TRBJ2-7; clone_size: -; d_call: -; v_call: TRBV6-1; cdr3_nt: TGTGCCAGCAGCCCAGGGATGGGGACGGGAACCTACGAGCAGTACTTC; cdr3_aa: CASSPGMGTGTYEQYF